This is a list of T cell receptor beta chains from one sample in a study of glioma-infiltrating T cells after dendritic cell vaccination. This table comes from immunoSEQ multiplex PCR, and its TCRdb copy is limited to in-frame clones, with some not included. The data hold about 65,000 clones, with about 89% observed a single time. The sample in question was blood, obtained after dendritic cell vaccination. These receptors originate from a human donor with glioblastoma. Both conserved end residues are part of each CDR3. D genes are given only for firm matches. Size is stated for part of the rows, as once, few or many counts, or as a class when the clone is expanded.

V gene: TRBV15; clone size: NA; CDR3 length: 13; J gene: TRBJ2-7; D gene: NA; CDR3 DNA: TGTGCCACCAGCGACTGGAGCTCCTACGAGCAGTACTTC; CDR3 protein: CATSDWSSYEQYF
V gene: TRBV10-2; clone size: NA; CDR3 length: 13; J gene: TRBJ1-2; D gene: NA; CDR3 DNA: TGCGCCAGCAGTGAGAAGGGGGTCTATGGCTACACCTTC; CDR3 protein: CASSEKGVYGYTF
V gene: TRBV19; clone size: once; CDR3 length: 14; J gene: TRBJ2-3; D gene: NA; CDR3 DNA: TGTGCCAGTAGTTTTATGACTAGCACAGATACGCAGTATTTT; CDR3 protein: CASSFMTSTDTQYF
V gene: TRBV4-1; clone size: NA; CDR3 length: 15; J gene: TRBJ2-7; D gene: TRBD2; CDR3 DNA: TGCGCCAGCAGCCAAGTACTAGCGGACTCCTACGAGCAGTACTTC; CDR3 protein: CASSQVLADSYEQYF
V gene: TRBV4-3; clone size: NA; CDR3 length: 18; J gene: TRBJ2-4; D gene: TRBD1; CDR3 DNA: TGCGCCAGCAGCCAAGATCTGCGCAGGGGGCGAGGCAAAAACATTCAGTACTTC; CDR3 protein: CASSQDLRRGRGKNIQYF
V gene: TRBV30; clone size: NA; CDR3 length: 13; J gene: TRBJ2-7; D gene: TRBD1; CDR3 DNA: TGTGCCTGGACCCGGGACAGCCCCTACGAGCAGTACTTC; CDR3 protein: CAWTRDSPYEQYF
V gene: TRBV5-6; clone size: NA; CDR3 length: 13; J gene: TRBJ1-2; D gene: NA; CDR3 DNA: TGTGCCAGCAGCTTGAACAGGGCATACGGCTACACCTTC; CDR3 protein: CASSLNRAYGYTF
V gene: TRBV29-1; clone size: few; CDR3 length: 12; J gene: TRBJ1-5; D gene: NA; CDR3 DNA: TGCAGCGGAGGGGAGGGTAGTCAGCCCCAGCATTTT; CDR3 protein: CSGGEGSQPQHF
V gene: TRBV27; clone size: NA; CDR3 length: 19; J gene: TRBJ2-7; D gene: TRBD1; CDR3 DNA: TGTGCCAGCAGTTCCCGTGCCCCCGGAGTTGGGACAGGGGGGTACGAGCAGTACTTC; CDR3 protein: CASSSRAPGVGTGGYEQYF
V gene: TRBV30; clone size: once; CDR3 length: 16; J gene: TRBJ1-5; D gene: NA; CDR3 DNA: TGTGCCTGGAGTGTAGGGGCCAGGGTCGGAGTACAGCCCCAGCATTTT; CDR3 protein: CAWSVGARVGVQPQHF
V gene: TRBV11-2; clone size: NA; CDR3 length: 14; J gene: TRBJ1-6; D gene: NA; CDR3 DNA: TGTGCCAGCAGCTTAGGACAGGATAATTCCCCCCTCCACTTT; CDR3 protein: CASSLGQDNSPLHF
V gene: TRBV27; clone size: NA; CDR3 length: 14; J gene: TRBJ1-2; D gene: TRBD1; CDR3 DNA: TGTGCCAGCAGTCTGGACAGGGGGCGTAATGGCTACACCTTC; CDR3 protein: CASSLDRGRNGYTF
V gene: TRBV5-8; clone size: NA; CDR3 length: 15; J gene: TRBJ2-7; D gene: NA; CDR3 DNA: TGTGCCAGCAGCTTGGGGGTTGCAGGGTGGTACGAGCAGTACTTC; CDR3 protein: CASSLGVAGWYEQYF
V gene: TRBV27; clone size: NA; CDR3 length: 14; J gene: TRBJ1-1; D gene: TRBD1; CDR3 DNA: TGTGCCAGCAGTTCGAGGGGGCTAGGCACTGAAGCTTTCTTT; CDR3 protein: CASSSRGLGTEAFF
V gene: TRBV5-4; clone size: NA; CDR3 length: 13; J gene: TRBJ2-6; D gene: NA; CDR3 DNA: TGTGCCAGCAAGGCTGCCGGGACCAACGTCCTGACTTTC; CDR3 protein: CASKAAGTNVLTF
V gene: TRBV6-5; clone size: NA; CDR3 length: 14; J gene: TRBJ2-3; D gene: TRBD2; CDR3 DNA: TGTGCCAGCCGACTAGCGGGATTTAGCAATACGCAGTATTTT; CDR3 protein: CASRLAGFSNTQYF
V gene: TRBV19; clone size: NA; CDR3 length: 14; J gene: TRBJ1-2; D gene: TRBD1; CDR3 DNA: TGTGCCAGTAGTATCGAACAGGGGGCGTATGGCTACACCTTC; CDR3 protein: CASSIEQGAYGYTF
V gene: TRBV5-4; clone size: NA; CDR3 length: 13; J gene: TRBJ1-1; D gene: TRBD1; CDR3 DNA: TGTGCCAGCAGCCGGACAGGGAGCACTGAAGCTTTCTTT; CDR3 protein: CASSRTGSTEAFF
V gene: TRBV23-1; clone size: few; CDR3 length: 18; J gene: TRBJ1-5; D gene: TRBD1; CDR3 DNA: TGCGCCAGCAGTCACCCCAGACAGGGGGTGGTAAGTGATCAGCCCCAGCATTTT; CDR3 protein: CASSHPRQGVVSDQPQHF
V gene: TRBV4-2; clone size: NA; CDR3 length: 16; J gene: TRBJ1-3; D gene: TRBD1; CDR3 DNA: TGTGCCAGCAGCCAACCCGGACAGGCCTCTGGAAACACCATATATTTT; CDR3 protein: CASSQPGQASGNTIYF
V gene: TRBV6-5; clone size: NA; CDR3 length: 14; J gene: TRBJ1-4; D gene: NA; CDR3 DNA: TGTGCCAGCAGTCGGGGGGCGCTGAATGAAAAACTGTTTTTT; CDR3 protein: CASSRGALNEKLFF
V gene: TRBV11-2; clone size: NA; CDR3 length: 14; J gene: TRBJ1-2; D gene: NA; CDR3 DNA: TGTGCCAGCAGAAAAGGGGGGGCAGAAGGAGGCTACACCTTC; CDR3 protein: CASRKGGAEGGYTF
V gene: TRBV6-5; clone size: NA; CDR3 length: 16; J gene: TRBJ1-2; D gene: NA; CDR3 DNA: TGTGCCAGCAGTTCACGAGGGGGAGGGGGGAGCTATGGCTACACCTTC; CDR3 protein: CASSSRGGGGSYGYTF
V gene: TRBV7-9; clone size: NA; CDR3 length: 17; J gene: TRBJ1-2; D gene: NA; CDR3 DNA: TGTGCCAGCAGCTTAGTTGTGAGCAGCGGTCCTAGCTATGGCTACACCTTC; CDR3 protein: CASSLVVSSGPSYGYTF
V gene: TRBV5-1; clone size: NA; CDR3 length: 16; J gene: TRBJ2-2; D gene: TRBD1; CDR3 DNA: TGCGCCAGCAGCTTGGCGCGGACAGGGTCTGACGGGGAGCTGTTTTTT; CDR3 protein: CASSLARTGSDGELFF
V gene: TRBV19; clone size: once; CDR3 length: 13; J gene: TRBJ1-1; D gene: TRBD1; CDR3 DNA: TGTGCCAGAGAACAGGGGGTGGGCACTGAAGCTTTCTTT; CDR3 protein: CAREQGVGTEAFF
V gene: TRBV5-4; clone size: NA; CDR3 length: 13; J gene: TRBJ1-1; D gene: NA; CDR3 DNA: TGTGCCAGCAGCTTGGATTTTAACAATGAAGCTTTCTTT; CDR3 protein: CASSLDFNNEAFF
V gene: TRBV5-4; clone size: NA; CDR3 length: 13; J gene: TRBJ1-5; D gene: NA; CDR3 DNA: TGTGCCAGCAGCGTGCAGGGCAATCAGCCCCAGCATTTT; CDR3 protein: CASSVQGNQPQHF
V gene: TRBV5-6; clone size: NA; CDR3 length: 17; J gene: TRBJ1-4; D gene: TRBD1; CDR3 DNA: TGTGCCAGCAGCCTTCCAGGGACAGGGGGAGCTAATGAAAAACTGTTTTTT; CDR3 protein: CASSLPGTGGANEKLFF
V gene: TRBV18; clone size: NA; CDR3 length: 12; J gene: TRBJ1-1; D gene: NA; CDR3 DNA: TGTGCCAGCGAGGGCTCCCCGTGGAGAGCTTTCTTT; CDR3 protein: CASEGSPWRAFF
V gene: TRBV18; clone size: NA; CDR3 length: 16; J gene: TRBJ1-1; D gene: NA; CDR3 DNA: TGTGCCAGCTCACCACCTCGATCGCGAGCGGACACTGAAGCTTTCTTT; CDR3 protein: CASSPPRSRADTEAFF
V gene: TRBV4-3; clone size: NA; CDR3 length: 13; J gene: TRBJ1-2; D gene: TRBD1; CDR3 DNA: TGCGCCAGCAGCCCGACAGGGGGCTTTGGCTACACCTTC; CDR3 protein: CASSPTGGFGYTF
V gene: TRBV27; clone size: once; CDR3 length: 14; J gene: TRBJ1-2; D gene: NA; CDR3 DNA: TGTGCCAGCAGTTTTTCGGTGGCTAACTATGGCTACACCTTC; CDR3 protein: CASSFSVANYGYTF
V gene: TRBV6-1; clone size: once; CDR3 length: 10; J gene: TRBJ1-4; D gene: TRBD1; CDR3 DNA: TGTGCCACCATTGACAGGGGGCTGTTTTTT; CDR3 protein: CATIDRGLFF
V gene: TRBV6-1; clone size: NA; CDR3 length: 15; J gene: TRBJ2-2; D gene: TRBD2; CDR3 DNA: TGTGCCAGCAGTGAAACTAGCGGGAAAGGCGGGGAGCTGTTTTTT; CDR3 protein: CASSETSGKGGELFF
V gene: TRBV7-8; clone size: few; CDR3 length: 14; J gene: TRBJ2-5; D gene: TRBD2; CDR3 DNA: TGTGCCAGCAGATACTCGACGGGGGGAGAGACCCAGTACTTC; CDR3 protein: CASRYSTGGETQYF
V gene: TRBV4-3; clone size: NA; CDR3 length: 14; J gene: TRBJ1-2; D gene: TRBD1; CDR3 DNA: TGCGCCAGCAGCCGCGGACAGGTTTCTTATGGCTACACCTTC; CDR3 protein: CASSRGQVSYGYTF
V gene: TRBV9; clone size: NA; CDR3 length: 13; J gene: TRBJ2-1; D gene: NA; CDR3 DNA: TGTGCCACCGCCGGATCATATAGCGGAAGCCAGTTCTTC; CDR3 protein: CATAGSYSGSQFF
V gene: TRBV7-9; clone size: NA; CDR3 length: 17; J gene: TRBJ1-4; D gene: NA; CDR3 DNA: TGTGCCAGCAGCTCCAGGAATACAGGGCCCGAAGGTGAAAAACTGTTTTTT; CDR3 protein: CASSSRNTGPEGEKLFF
V gene: TRBV30; clone size: NA; CDR3 length: 13; J gene: TRBJ1-1; D gene: NA; CDR3 DNA: TGTGCCTGGAGTACCGCGGGGGGCACTGAAGCTTTCTTT; CDR3 protein: CAWSTAGGTEAFF
V gene: TRBV5-6; clone size: NA; CDR3 length: 15; J gene: TRBJ2-5; D gene: TRBD1; CDR3 DNA: TGTGCCAGCAGCAGAACAACAGGGGGAGGTGAGACCCAGTACTTC; CDR3 protein: CASSRTTGGGETQYF
V gene: TRBV4-2; clone size: NA; CDR3 length: 14; J gene: TRBJ1-1; D gene: NA; CDR3 DNA: TGTGCCAGCAGCCAGGCAGGGAGGAGCACTGAAGCTTTCTTT; CDR3 protein: CASSQAGRSTEAFF
V gene: TRBV30; clone size: NA; CDR3 length: 15; J gene: TRBJ1-3; D gene: NA; CDR3 DNA: TGTGCCTGGAGTTCGACAGGCCACTCTGGAAACACCATATATTTT; CDR3 protein: CAWSSTGHSGNTIYF
V gene: TRBV9; clone size: NA; CDR3 length: 13; J gene: TRBJ2-1; D gene: NA; CDR3 DNA: TGTGCCAGCAGCGTAGTGGGAGTTCATGAGCAGTTCTTC; CDR3 protein: CASSVVGVHEQFF
V gene: TRBV11-3; clone size: NA; CDR3 length: 14; J gene: TRBJ2-1; D gene: NA; CDR3 DNA: TGTGCCAGCAGCTTATTTACAGGGTCCAATGAGCAGTTCTTC; CDR3 protein: CASSLFTGSNEQFF
V gene: TRBV6-6; clone size: NA; CDR3 length: 14; J gene: TRBJ1-6; D gene: TRBD1; CDR3 DNA: TGTGCCAGCAGAGGAGACAGGGATAATTCACCCCTCCACTTT; CDR3 protein: CASRGDRDNSPLHF
V gene: TRBV9; clone size: NA; CDR3 length: 15; J gene: TRBJ2-1; D gene: NA; CDR3 DNA: TGTGCCAGCAGCGTAGCCGCTGGGCAGCACAATGAGCAGTTCTTC; CDR3 protein: CASSVAAGQHNEQFF
V gene: TRBV11-3; clone size: few; CDR3 length: 13; J gene: TRBJ1-1; D gene: TRBD1; CDR3 DNA: TGTGCCAGCAGAACCCAGGGGGACACTGAAGCTTTCTTT; CDR3 protein: CASRTQGDTEAFF
V gene: TRBV27; clone size: NA; CDR3 length: 15; J gene: TRBJ1-6; D gene: NA; CDR3 DNA: TGTGCCAGCAGCATGTCGACAGGAAATAATTCACCCCTCCACTTT; CDR3 protein: CASSMSTGNNSPLHF
V gene: TRBV21-1; clone size: NA; CDR3 length: 14; J gene: TRBJ1-2; D gene: NA; CDR3 DNA: TGTGCCAGCAGCAATGCGGGTTCGTTCTATGGCTACACCTTC; CDR3 protein: CASSNAGSFYGYTF
V gene: TRBV19; clone size: NA; CDR3 length: 15; J gene: TRBJ2-3; D gene: TRBD2; CDR3 DNA: TGTGCCAGTAGAACTAGCGGGGCCAGCACAGATACGCAGTATTTT; CDR3 protein: CASRTSGASTDTQYF
V gene: TRBV29-1; clone size: NA; CDR3 length: 14; J gene: TRBJ2-7; D gene: TRBD2; CDR3 DNA: TGCAGCGTCCACGGGACTAGCGGGGCATACGAGCAGTACTTC; CDR3 protein: CSVHGTSGAYEQYF
V gene: TRBV2; clone size: NA; CDR3 length: 14; J gene: TRBJ2-7; D gene: NA; CDR3 DNA: TGTGCCAGCATCCTCAAACAGGGAGGGTACGAGCAGTACTTC; CDR3 protein: CASILKQGGYEQYF
V gene: TRBV6-4; clone size: once; CDR3 length: 14; J gene: TRBJ2-1; D gene: NA; CDR3 DNA: TGTGCCAGCAGTGACACCACACTAGATAATGAGCAGTTCTTC; CDR3 protein: CASSDTTLDNEQFF
V gene: TRBV5-4; clone size: NA; CDR3 length: 15; J gene: TRBJ2-1; D gene: NA; CDR3 DNA: TGTGCCAGCAGCCCCAGGAGGGGTCAGCGCAATGAGCAGTTCTTC; CDR3 protein: CASSPRRGQRNEQFF